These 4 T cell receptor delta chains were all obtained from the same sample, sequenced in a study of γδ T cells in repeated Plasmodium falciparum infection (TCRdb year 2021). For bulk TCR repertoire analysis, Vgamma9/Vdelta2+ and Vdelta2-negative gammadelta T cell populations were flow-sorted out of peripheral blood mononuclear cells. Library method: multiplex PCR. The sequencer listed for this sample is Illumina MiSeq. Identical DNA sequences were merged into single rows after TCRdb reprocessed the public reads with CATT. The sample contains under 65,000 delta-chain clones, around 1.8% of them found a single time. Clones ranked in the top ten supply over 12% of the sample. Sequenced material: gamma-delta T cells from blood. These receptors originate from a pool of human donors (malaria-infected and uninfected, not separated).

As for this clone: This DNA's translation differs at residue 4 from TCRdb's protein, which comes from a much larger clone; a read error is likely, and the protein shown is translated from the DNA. CDR3 amino acids: CALEDPSPFGRGYTDKLIF. CDR3 coding DNA: TGTGCTCTTGAGGACCCAAGTCCCTTCGGGAGGGGGTACACCGATAAACTCATCTTT. The rearrangement links TRDV1 to TRDJ1; D tentatively fits TRDD2 or TRDD3 (5 bases each). CDR1 is TSWWSYY, CDR2 QGS, per germline. Trimming took off 7 bases at V and 0 bases at J, with 27 bases between the two ends. The CDR3 consists of 19 residues.

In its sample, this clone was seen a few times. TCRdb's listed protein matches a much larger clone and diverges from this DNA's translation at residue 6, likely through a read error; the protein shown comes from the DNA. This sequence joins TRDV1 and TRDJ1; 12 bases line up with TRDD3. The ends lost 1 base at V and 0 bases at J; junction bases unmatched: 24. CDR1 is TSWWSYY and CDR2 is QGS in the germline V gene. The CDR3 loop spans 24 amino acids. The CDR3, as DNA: TGTGCTCTTGGGGAACACACCTTTTTCTGTCCTAACTGGGGGATACCCTGCTACACCGATAAACTCATCTTT. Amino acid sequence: CALGEHTFFCPNWGIPCYTDKLIF.

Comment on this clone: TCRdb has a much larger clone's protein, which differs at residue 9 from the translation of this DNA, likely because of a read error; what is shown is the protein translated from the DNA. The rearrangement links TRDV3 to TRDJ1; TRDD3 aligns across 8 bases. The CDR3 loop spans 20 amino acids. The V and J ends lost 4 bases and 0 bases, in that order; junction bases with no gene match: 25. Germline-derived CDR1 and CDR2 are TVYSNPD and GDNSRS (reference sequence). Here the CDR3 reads CASTYPSPSWGTMYTDKLIF. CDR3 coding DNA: TGTGCCTCTACCTATCCGAGCCCCTCCTGGGGGACAATGTACACCGATAAACTCATCTTT.

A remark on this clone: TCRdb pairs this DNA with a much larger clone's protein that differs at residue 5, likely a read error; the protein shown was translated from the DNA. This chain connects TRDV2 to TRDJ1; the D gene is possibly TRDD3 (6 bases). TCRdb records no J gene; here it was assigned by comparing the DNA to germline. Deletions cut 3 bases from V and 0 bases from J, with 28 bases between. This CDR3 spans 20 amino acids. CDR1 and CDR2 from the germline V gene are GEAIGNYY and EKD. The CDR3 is CACDAVRLTWGSPYTDKLIF. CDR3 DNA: TGTGCCTGTGACGCCGTAAGGCTTACTTGGGGATCCCCCTACACCGATAAACTCATCTTT.